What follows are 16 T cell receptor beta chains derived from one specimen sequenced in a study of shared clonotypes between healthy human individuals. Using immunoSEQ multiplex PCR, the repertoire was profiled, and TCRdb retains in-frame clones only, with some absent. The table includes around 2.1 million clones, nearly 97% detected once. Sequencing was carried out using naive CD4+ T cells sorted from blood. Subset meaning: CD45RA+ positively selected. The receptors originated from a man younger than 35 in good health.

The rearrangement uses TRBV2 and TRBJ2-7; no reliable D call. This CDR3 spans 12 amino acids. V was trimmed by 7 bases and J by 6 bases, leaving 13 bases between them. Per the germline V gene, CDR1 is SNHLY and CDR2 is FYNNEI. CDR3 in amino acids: CASTQTVSEQYF. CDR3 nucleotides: TGTGCCAGCACGCAGACGGTGAGCGAGCAGTACTTC.

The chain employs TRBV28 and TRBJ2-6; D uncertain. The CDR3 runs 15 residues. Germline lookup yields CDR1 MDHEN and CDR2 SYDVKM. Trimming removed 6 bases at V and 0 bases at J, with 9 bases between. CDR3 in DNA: TGTGCCAGCAGGCCCCCGAACTCTGGGGCCAACGTCCTGACTTTC. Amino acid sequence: CASRPPNSGANVLTF.

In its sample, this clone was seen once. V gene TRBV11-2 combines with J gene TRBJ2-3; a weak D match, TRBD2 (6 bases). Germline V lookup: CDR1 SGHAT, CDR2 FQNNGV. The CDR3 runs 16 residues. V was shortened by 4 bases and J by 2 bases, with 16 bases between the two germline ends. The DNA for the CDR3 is TGTGCCAGCAGCTGGGTGGGAGGCTCATCCACAGATACGCAGTATTTT. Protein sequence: CASSWVGGSSTDTQYF.

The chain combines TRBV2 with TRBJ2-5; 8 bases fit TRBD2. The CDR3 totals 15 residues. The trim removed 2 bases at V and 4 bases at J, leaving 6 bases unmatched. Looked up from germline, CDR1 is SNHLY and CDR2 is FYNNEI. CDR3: CASSETAGVGETQYF. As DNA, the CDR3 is TGTGCCAGCAGTGAAACAGCGGGAGTTGGAGAGACCCAGTACTTC.

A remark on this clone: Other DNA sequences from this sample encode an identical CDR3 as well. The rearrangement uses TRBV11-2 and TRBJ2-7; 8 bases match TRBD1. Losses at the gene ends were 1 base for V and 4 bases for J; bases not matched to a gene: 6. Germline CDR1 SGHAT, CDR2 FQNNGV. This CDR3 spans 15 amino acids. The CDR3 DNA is TGTGCCAGCAGCTTAGTAGGGACAGGCGGGTACGAGCAGTACTTC. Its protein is CASSLVGTGGYEQYF.

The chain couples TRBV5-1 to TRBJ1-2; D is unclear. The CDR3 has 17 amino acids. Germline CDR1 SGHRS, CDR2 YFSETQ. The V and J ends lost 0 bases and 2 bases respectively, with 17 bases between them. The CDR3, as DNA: TGCGCCAGCAGCTTGGAAGGTGGCTCCCGGCGGAACTATGGCTACACCTTC. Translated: CASSLEGGSRRNYGYTF.

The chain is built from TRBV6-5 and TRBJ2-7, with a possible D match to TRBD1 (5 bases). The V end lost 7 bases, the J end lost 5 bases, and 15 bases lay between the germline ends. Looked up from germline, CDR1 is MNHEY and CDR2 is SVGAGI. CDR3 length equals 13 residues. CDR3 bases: TGTGCCAGCATATCGGGCAGGGCCCACGAGCAGTACTTC. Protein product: CASISGRAHEQYF.

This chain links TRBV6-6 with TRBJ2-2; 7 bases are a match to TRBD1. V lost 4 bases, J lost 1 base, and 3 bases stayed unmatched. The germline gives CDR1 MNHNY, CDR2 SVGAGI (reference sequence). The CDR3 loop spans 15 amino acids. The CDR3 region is CASSLRQGNTGELFF. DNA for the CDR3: TGTGCCAGCAGTTTGAGACAGGGGAACACCGGGGAGCTGTTTTTT.

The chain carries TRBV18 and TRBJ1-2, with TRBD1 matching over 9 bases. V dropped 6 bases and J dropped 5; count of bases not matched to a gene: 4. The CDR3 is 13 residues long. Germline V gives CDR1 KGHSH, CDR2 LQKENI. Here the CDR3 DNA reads TGTGCCAGCTCCTCGACAGGGGGTTATGGCTACACCTTC. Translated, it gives CASSSTGGYGYTF.

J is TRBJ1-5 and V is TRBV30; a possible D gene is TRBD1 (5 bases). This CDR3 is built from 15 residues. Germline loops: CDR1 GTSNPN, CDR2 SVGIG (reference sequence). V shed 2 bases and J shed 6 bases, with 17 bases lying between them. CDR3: CAWSFPGQGGQPQHF. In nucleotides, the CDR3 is TGTGCCTGGAGTTTCCCCGGGCAGGGCGGTCAGCCCCAGCATTTT.

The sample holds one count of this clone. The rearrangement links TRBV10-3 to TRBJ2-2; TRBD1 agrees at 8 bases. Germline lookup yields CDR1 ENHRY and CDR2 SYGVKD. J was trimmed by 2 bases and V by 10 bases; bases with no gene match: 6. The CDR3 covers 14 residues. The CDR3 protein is CATRQGSNTGELFF. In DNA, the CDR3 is TGTGCCACCCGACAGGGGTCTAACACCGGGGAGCTGTTTTTT.

CDR3 protein: CASSLGGQSISNQPQHF. CDR3 in DNA: TGTGCCAGCAGCTTAGGGGGCCAGAGTATTAGCAATCAGCCCCAGCATTTT. The chain links TRBV7-2 to TRBJ1-5, with D maybe TRBD1 (5 bases). The germline V gene has CDR1 SGHTA and CDR2 FQGNSA. V gave up 1 base and J gave up 0 bases, with 13 bases separating them. The CDR3 contains 17 residues.

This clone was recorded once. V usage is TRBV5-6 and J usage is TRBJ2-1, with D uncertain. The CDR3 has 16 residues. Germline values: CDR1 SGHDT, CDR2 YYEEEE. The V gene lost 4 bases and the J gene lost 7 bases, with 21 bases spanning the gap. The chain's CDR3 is CASSPKIKLFVNEQFF. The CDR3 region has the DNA TGTGCCAGCAGCCCTAAGATTAAACTTTTCGTTAATGAGCAGTTCTTC.

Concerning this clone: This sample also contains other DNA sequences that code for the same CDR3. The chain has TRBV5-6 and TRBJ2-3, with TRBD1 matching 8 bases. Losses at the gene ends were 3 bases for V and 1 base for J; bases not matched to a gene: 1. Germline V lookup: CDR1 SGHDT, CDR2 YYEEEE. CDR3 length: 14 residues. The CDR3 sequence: CASSSTGGTDTQYF. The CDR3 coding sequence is TGTGCCAGCAGCTCGACAGGGGGCACAGATACGCAGTATTTT.

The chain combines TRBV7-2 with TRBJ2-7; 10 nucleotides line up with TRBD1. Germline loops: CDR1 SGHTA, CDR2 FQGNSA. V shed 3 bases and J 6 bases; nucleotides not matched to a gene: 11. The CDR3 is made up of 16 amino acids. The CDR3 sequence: CASSFQSGTGEVEQYF. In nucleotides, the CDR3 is TGTGCCAGCAGCTTTCAATCGGGGACAGGGGAGGTCGAGCAGTACTTC.

CDR3 nucleotide sequence: TGTGCCTCCTTGTCGACAGGGAAGGTCTATAATTCACCCCTCCACTTT. This translates into CASLSTGKVYNSPLHF. The chain has TRBV30 and TRBJ1-6, with 7 bases identical to TRBD1. The CDR3 runs 16 residues. V shed 7 bases and J 3 bases; nucleotides not matched to a gene: 12. CDR1 and CDR2 from the germline V gene are GTSNPN and SVGIG (reference sequence).